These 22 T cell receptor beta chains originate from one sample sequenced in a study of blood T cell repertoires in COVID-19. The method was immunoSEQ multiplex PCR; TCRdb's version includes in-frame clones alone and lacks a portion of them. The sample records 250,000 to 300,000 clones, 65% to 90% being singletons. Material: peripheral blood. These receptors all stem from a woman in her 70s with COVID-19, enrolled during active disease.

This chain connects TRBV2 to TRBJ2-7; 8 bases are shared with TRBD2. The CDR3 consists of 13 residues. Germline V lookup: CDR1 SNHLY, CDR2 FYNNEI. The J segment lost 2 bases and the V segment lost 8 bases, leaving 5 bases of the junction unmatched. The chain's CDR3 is CASFRGGTYEQYF. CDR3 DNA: TGTGCCAGCTTCCGGGGGGGAACCTACGAGCAGTACTTC.

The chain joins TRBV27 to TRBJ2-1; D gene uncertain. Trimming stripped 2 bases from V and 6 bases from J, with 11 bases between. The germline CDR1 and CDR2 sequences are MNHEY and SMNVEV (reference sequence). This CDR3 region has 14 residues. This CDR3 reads CASSLSNGGNEQFF. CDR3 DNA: TGTGCCAGCAGTTTAAGTAACGGTGGCAATGAGCAGTTCTTC.

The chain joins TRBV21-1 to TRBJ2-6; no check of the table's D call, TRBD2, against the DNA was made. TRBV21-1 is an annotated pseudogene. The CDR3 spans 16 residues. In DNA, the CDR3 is TGTGCCAGCAGCAGCCCTCGGGGTCGAGGGGCCAACGTCCTGACTTTC. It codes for CASSSPRGRGANVLTF.

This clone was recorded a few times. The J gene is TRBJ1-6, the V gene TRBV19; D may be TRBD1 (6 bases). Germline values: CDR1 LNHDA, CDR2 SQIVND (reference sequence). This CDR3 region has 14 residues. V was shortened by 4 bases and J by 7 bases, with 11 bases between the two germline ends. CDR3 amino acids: CASSTRQENSPLHF. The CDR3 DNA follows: TGTGCCAGTAGTACTCGACAGGAGAATTCACCCCTCCACTTT.

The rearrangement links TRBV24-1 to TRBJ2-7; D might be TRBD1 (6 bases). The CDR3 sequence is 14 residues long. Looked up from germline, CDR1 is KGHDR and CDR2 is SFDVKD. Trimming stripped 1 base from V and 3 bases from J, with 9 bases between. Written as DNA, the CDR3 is TGTGCCACCAGTGATTTAGACAGGCTCTACGAGCAGTACTTC. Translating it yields CATSDLDRLYEQYF.

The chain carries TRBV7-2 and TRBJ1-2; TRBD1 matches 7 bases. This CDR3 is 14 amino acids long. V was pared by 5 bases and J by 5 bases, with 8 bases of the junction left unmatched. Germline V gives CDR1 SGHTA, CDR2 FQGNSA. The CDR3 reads CASSAIGTAYGYTF. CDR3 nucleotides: TGTGCCAGCAGCGCTATTGGGACAGCTTATGGCTACACCTTC.

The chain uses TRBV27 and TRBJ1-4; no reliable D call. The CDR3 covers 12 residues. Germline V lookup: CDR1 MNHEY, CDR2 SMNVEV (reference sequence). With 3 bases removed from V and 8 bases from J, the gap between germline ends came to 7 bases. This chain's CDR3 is CASSFAGEKLFF. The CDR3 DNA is TGTGCCAGCAGTTTCGCAGGCGAAAAACTGTTTTTT.

CDR3 loop: CASRGRGDLNTIYF. DNA of the CDR3: TGTGCCAGCAGGGGACGCGGGGACTTAAACACCATATATTTT. The V and J genes are TRBV2 and TRBJ1-3; D is perhaps TRBD1 (5 bases). The CDR3 runs to 14 residues. The germline CDR1 and CDR2 sequences are SNHLY and FYNNEI. V was clipped by 6 bases and J by 6 bases, with 15 bases between them.

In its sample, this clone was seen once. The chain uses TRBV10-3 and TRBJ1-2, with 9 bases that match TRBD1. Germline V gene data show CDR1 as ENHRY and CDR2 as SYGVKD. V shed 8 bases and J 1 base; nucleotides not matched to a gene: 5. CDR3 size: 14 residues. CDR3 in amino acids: CAIRGTGLNYGYTF. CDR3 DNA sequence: TGTGCCATCCGAGGGACAGGGCTTAACTATGGCTACACCTTC.

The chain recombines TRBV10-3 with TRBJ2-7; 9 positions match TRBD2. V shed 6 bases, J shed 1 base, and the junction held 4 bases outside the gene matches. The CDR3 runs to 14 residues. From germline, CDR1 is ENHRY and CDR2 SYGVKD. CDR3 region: CAISLAGASYEQYF. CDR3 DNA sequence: TGTGCCATCAGCTTAGCGGGGGCATCCTACGAGCAGTACTTC.

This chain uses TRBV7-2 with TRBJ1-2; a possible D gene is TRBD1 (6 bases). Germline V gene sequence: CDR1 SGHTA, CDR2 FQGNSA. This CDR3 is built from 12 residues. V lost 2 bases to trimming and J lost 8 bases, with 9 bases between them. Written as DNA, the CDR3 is TGTGCCAGCAGCTTATTCAGGGGCGGCTACACCTTC. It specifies CASSLFRGGYTF.

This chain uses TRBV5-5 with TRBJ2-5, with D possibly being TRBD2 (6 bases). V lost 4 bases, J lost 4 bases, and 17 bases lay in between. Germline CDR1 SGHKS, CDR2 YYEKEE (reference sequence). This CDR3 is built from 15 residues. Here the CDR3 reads CASSGTRGGGETQYF. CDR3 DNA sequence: TGTGCCAGCAGCGGGACCCGGGGAGGAGGAGAGACCCAGTACTTC.

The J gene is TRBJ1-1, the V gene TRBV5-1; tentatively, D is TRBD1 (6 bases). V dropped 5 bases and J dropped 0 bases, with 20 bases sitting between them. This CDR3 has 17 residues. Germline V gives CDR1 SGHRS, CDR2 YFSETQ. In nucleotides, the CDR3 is TGCGCCAGCAGTTGGAAAACAGGGCCACTCATGAACACTGAAGCTTTCTTT. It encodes CASSWKTGPLMNTEAFF.

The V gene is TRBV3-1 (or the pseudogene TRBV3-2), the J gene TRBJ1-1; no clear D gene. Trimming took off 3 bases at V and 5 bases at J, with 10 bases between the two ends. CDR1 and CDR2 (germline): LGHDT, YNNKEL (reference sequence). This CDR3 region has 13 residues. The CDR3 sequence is CASSHSGRTEAFF. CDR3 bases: TGTGCCAGCAGCCATTCGGGGAGGACTGAAGCTTTCTTT.

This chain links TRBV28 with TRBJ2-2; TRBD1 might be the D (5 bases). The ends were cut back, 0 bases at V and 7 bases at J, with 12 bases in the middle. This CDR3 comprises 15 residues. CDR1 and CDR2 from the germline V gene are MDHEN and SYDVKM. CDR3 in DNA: TGTGCCAGCAGTTTATGGCAGGGTTCTAGCGGGGAGCTGTTTTTT. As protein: CASSLWQGSSGELFF.

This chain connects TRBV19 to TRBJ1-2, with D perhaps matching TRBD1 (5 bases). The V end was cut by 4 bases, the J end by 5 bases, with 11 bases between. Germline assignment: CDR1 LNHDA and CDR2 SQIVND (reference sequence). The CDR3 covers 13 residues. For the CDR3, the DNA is TGTGCCAGTAGTACCCGACAGTTATATGGCTACACCTTC. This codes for CASSTRQLYGYTF.

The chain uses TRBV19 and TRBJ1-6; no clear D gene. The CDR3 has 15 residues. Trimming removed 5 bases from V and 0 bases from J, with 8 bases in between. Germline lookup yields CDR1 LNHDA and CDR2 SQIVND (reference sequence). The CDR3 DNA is TGTGCCAGTAGTCGAGGTGACTCCTATAATTCACCCCTCCACTTT. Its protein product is CASSRGDSYNSPLHF. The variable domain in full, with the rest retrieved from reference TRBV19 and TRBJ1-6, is DGGITQSPKYLFRKEGQNVTLSCEQNLNHDAMYWYRQDPGQGLRLIYYSQIVNDFQKGDIAEGYSVSREKKESFPLTVTSAQKNPTAFYLCASSRGDSYNSPLHFGNGTRLTVT.

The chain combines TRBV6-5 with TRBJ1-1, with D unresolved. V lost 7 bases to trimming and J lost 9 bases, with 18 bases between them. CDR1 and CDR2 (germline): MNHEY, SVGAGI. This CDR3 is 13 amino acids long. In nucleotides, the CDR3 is TGTGCCAGCAATAAGAGGTGGGGAGAAAAAGCTTTCTTT. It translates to CASNKRWGEKAFF.

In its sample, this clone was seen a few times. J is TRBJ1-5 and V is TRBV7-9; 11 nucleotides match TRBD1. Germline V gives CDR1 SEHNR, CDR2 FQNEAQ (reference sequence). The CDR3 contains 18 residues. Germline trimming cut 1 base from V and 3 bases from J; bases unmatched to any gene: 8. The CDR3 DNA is TGTGCCAGCAGCTTAGTAGGACAGGGGGCGGTGAACAATCAGCCCCAGCATTTT. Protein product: CASSLVGQGAVNNQPQHF.

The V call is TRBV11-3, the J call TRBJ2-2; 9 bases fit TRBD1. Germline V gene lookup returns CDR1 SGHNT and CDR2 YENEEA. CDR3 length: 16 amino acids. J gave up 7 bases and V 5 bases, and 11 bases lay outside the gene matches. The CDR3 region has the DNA TGTGCCAGCAGCCCAAACAGGGGGCGCGAGTTCGGGGAGCTGTTTTTT. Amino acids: CASSPNRGREFGELFF.

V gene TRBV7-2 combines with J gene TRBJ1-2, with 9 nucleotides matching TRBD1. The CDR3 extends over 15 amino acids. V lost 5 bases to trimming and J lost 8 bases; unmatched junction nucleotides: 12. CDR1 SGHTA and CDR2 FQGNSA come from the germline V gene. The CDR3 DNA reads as TGTGCCAGCAGCCCCTCAGGGACAGGGCCCGGGGGCTACACCTTC. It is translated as CASSPSGTGPGGYTF.

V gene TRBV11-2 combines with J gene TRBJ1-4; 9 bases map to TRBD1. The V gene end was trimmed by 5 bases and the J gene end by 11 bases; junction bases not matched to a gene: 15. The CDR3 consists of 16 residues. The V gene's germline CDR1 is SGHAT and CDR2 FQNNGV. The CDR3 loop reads CASSADLPGQGGKLFF. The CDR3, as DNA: TGTGCCAGCAGCGCCGACCTTCCGGGACAGGGTGGGAAACTGTTTTTT.